This T cell receptor (beta chain) derives from a study of shared clonotypes between healthy human individuals. Study outcomes and limitations: Sampling covered nothing but blood. Tissue TCR repertoires likely differ from those found in blood.

Turning to this clone: Its antigen is still unknown.

Sorted-subset replicate PCR reactions contained approximately 190 ng DNA, corresponding to about 30,000 T cell genomes. Profiling relied on immunoSEQ multiplex PCR, and the TCRdb table lists in-frame clones only, not all of them. Found here are around 1.4 million clones, approximately 98.5% of them singletons; the top ten hold about 0.4%. This CDR3 has 14 amino acids. Trimming cost V 5 bases and J 5 bases, with 15 bases left between them. The germline V gene encodes CDR1 LNHNV and CDR2 YYDKDF (reference sequence). The chain recombines TRBV15 with TRBJ1-2; D is possibly TRBD1 (5 bases). The sample taken for sequencing was naive CD4+ T cells sorted from blood. The subset was: CD45RA+ positively selected. The TCR comes from a man aged 25 to 40 in good health. As DNA, the CDR3 is TGTGCCACCAGCCGCGAGGGGAATGGGTATGGCTACACCTTC. Its translation: CATSREGNGYGYTF.